These 7 T cell receptor beta chains originate from one sample sequenced in a study of cytomegalovirus exposure and HLA in healthy donors. PCR was performed using 60 Vbeta and 13 Jbeta primers. Some clones are missing from TCRdb's copy, which holds only in-frame ones; the method was immunoSEQ multiplex PCR. The repertoire table contains around 76,000 clones. The sample comprised PBMCs. The receptors stem from a man in his forties or fifties in good health and CMV-seronegative.

V and J are TRBV4-1 and TRBJ2-3; 7 positions match TRBD1. CDR1 is MGHRA and CDR2 is YSYEKL in the germline V gene. V dropped 4 bases and J dropped 2; count of bases not matched to a gene: 18. This CDR3 spans 19 amino acids. The CDR3 DNA follows: TGCGCCAGCAGCCTCCTGATTAGGGGTCAGGGACAGATCACAGATACGCAGTATTTT. Its protein is CASSLLIRGQGQITDTQYF.

V and J are TRBV5-1 and TRBJ2-7; 7 bases line up with TRBD1. The V and J ends lost 4 bases and 3 bases, in that order; junction bases with no gene match: 7. This CDR3 contains 14 residues. Germline V CDR1 and CDR2: SGHRS, YFSETQ. This CDR3 is CASSRDSQGYEQYF. DNA of the CDR3: TGCGCCAGCAGCCGGGACAGCCAGGGCTACGAGCAGTACTTC.

The chain links TRBV6-5 to TRBJ1-5; no clear D gene. V lost 6 bases and J 5 bases, leaving 17 bases between the germline ends. This CDR3 is built from 15 residues. Germline CDR1 MNHEY, CDR2 SVGAGI. CDR3 in DNA: TGTGCCAGCAGCCCCCGTGGGAGGACGCATCAGCCCCAGCATTTT. Its translation: CASSPRGRTHQPQHF.

The V call is TRBV30, the J call TRBJ1-6; D is ambiguous. The length of the CDR3 is 14 residues. Germline-derived CDR1 and CDR2 are GTSNPN and SVGIG (reference sequence). The V end lost 1 base, the J end lost 5 bases, and 9 bases lay between the germline ends. The CDR3: CAWSGGPHNSPLHF. The CDR3 nucleotides are TGTGCCTGGAGTGGTGGGCCCCATAATTCACCCCTCCACTTT.

The rearrangement joins TRBV7-2 to TRBJ2-5, with TRBD2 identical over 9 bases. CDR3 length equals 16 residues. CDR1 SGHTA and CDR2 FQGNSA come from the germline V gene. V lost 1 base and J lost 5; bases outside the gene matches: 8. CDR3 protein: CASSLEGSGRWETQYF. CDR3 nucleotides: TGTGCCAGCAGCTTAGAGGGTAGCGGGAGATGGGAGACCCAGTACTTC.

The chain employs TRBV7-9 and TRBJ2-7, with D uncertain. The germline V gene has CDR1 SEHNR and CDR2 FQNEAQ (reference sequence). The V end was cut by 0 bases, the J end by 3 bases, with 9 bases between. CDR3 length: 14 residues. CDR3 in amino acids: CASSLAADYYEQYF. Written as DNA, the CDR3 is TGTGCCAGCAGCTTAGCGGCGGATTACTACGAGCAGTACTTC.

V gene TRBV7-2 combines with J gene TRBJ2-7; TRBD2 agrees at 8 bases. V shed 5 bases, J shed 4 bases, and the junction held 13 bases outside the gene matches. The CDR3 is 16 amino acids. Germline V lookup: CDR1 SGHTA, CDR2 FQGNSA. CDR3 sequence: CASSRELAGLVYEQYF. The CDR3 coding sequence is TGTGCCAGCAGCCGTGAATTGGCGGGACTAGTATACGAGCAGTACTTC.